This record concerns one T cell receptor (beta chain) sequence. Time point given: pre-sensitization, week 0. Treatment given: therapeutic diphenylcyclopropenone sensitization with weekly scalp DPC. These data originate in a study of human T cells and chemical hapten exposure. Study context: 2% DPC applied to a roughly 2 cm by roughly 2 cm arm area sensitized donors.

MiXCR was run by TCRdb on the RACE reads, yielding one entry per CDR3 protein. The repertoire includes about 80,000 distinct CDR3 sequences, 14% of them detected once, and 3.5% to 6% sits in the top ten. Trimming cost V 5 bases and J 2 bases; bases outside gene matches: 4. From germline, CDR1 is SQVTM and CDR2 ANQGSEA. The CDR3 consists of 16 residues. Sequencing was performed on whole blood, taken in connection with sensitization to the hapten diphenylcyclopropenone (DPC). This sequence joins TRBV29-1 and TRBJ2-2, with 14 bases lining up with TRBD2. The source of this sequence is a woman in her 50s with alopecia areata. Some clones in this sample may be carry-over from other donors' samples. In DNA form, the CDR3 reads TGCAGCGTTCCTGGACTAGCGGGAGGTAACACCGGGGAGCTGTTTTTT. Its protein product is CSVPGLAGGNTGELFF.